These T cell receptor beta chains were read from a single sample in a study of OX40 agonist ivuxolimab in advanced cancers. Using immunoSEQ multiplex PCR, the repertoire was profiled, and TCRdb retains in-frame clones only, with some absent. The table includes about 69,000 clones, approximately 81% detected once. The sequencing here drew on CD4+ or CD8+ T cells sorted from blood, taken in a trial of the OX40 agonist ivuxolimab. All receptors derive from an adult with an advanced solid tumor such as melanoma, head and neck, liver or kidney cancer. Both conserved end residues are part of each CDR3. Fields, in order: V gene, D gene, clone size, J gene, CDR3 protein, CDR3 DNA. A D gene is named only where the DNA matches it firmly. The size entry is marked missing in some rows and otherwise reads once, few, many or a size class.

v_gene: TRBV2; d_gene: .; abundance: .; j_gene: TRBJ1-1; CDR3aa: CASTGLGQGRSEAFF; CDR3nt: TGTGCCAGCACAGGTCTCGGGCAGGGACGTTCTGAAGCTTTCTTT
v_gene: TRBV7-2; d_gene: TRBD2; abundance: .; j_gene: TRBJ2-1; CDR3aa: CASSLPLAGGPLSYNEQFF; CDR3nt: TGTGCCAGCAGCTTACCACTAGCGGGGGGCCCCCTCTCCTACAATGAGCAGTTCTTC
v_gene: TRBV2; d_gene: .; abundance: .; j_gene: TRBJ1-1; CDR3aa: CASTGGGTANTEAFF; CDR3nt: TGTGCCAGCACCGGGGGGGGGACGGCGAACACTGAAGCTTTCTTT
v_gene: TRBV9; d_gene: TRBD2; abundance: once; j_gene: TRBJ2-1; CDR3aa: CASSVEGGRAGEQFF; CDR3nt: TGTGCCAGCAGCGTAGAAGGCGGGAGGGCCGGGGAGCAGTTCTTC
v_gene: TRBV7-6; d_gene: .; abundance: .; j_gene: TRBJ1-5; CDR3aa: CASSLFHNQPQHF; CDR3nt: TGTGCCAGCAGCTTATTCCATAATCAGCCCCAGCATTTT
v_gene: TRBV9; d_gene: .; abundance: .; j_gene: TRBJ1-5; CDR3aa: CASSPNPEQPQHF; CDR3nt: TGTGCCAGCAGCCCCAACCCCGAACAGCCCCAGCATTTT
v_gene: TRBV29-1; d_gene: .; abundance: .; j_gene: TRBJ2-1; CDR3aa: CSVEENRYNEQFF; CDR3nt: TGCAGCGTTGAAGAAAACAGATACAATGAGCAGTTCTTC
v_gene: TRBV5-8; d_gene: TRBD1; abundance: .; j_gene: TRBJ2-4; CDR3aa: CASSWGTAKGDIQYF; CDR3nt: TGTGCCAGCAGCTGGGGGACAGCCAAGGGTGACATTCAGTACTTC
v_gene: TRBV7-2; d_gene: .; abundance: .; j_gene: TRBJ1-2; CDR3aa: CASSPEAGTYGYTF; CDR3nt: TGTGCCAGCAGCCCAGAGGCAGGGACCTATGGCTACACCTTC
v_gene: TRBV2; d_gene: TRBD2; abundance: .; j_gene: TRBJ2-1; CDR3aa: CASSTTSGRTGSQFF; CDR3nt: TGTGCCAGCAGCACGACTAGCGGGAGGACGGGTTCACAGTTCTTC
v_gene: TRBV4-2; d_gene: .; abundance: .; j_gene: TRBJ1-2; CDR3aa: CASTPVGVDGYTF; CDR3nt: TGTGCCAGCACCCCGGTCGGGGTGGATGGCTACACCTTC
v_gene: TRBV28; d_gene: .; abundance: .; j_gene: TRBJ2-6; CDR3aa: CASSLMEGFSGANVLTF; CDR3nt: TGTGCCAGCAGTTTAATGGAGGGATTCTCTGGGGCCAACGTCCTGACTTTC
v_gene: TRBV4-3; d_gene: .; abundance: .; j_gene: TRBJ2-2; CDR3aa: CASSQDLGIPDTGELFF; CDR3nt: TGCGCCAGCAGCCAAGATCTAGGGATCCCCGACACCGGGGAGCTGTTTTTT
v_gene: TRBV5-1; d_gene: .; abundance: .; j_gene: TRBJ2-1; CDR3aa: CASSSGGASYNEQFF; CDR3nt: TGCGCCAGCAGCTCTGGCGGGGCTTCCTACAATGAGCAGTTCTTC
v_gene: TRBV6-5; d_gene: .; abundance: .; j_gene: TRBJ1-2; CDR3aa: CASSYTDSYGYTF; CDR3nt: TGTGCCAGCAGTTACACCGACTCCTATGGCTACACCTTC
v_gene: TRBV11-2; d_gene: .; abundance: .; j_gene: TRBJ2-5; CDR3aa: CASSSSALQETQYF; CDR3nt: TGTGCCAGCAGCTCATCGGCTTTGCAAGAGACCCAGTACTTC
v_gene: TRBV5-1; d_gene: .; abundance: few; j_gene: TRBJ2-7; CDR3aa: CASSLVAGSNEQYF; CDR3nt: TGCGCCAGCAGCTTGGTTGCAGGGAGTAACGAGCAGTACTTC
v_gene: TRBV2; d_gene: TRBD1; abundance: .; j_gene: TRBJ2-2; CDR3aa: CASSATGTGELFF; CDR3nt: TGTGCCAGCAGTGCGACAGGGACCGGGGAGCTGTTTTTT
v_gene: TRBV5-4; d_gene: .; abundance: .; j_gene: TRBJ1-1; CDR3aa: CASSLPGVGLDTEAFF; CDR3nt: TGTGCCAGCAGCTTGCCCGGGGTCGGTTTGGACACTGAAGCTTTCTTT
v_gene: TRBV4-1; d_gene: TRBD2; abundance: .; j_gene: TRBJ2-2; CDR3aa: CASSLAGADTGELFF; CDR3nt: TGCGCCAGCAGCCTAGCGGGAGCCGACACCGGGGAGCTGTTTTTT
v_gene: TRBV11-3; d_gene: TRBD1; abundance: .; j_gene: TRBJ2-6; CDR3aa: CASSSQGAGGANVLTF; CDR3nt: TGTGCCAGCAGCTCCCAGGGGGCAGGAGGGGCCAACGTCCTGACTTTC
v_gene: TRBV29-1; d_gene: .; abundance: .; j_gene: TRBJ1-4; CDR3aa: CSGGRPNEKLFF; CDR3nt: TGCAGCGGGGGACGTCCGAATGAAAAACTGTTTTTT
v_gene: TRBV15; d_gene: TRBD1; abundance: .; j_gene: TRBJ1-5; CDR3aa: CATSRSDRANQPQHF; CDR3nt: TGTGCCACCAGCCGCTCCGACAGGGCCAATCAGCCCCAGCATTTT
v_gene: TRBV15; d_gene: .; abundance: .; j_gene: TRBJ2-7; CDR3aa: CATSRSKGADYEQYF; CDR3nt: TGTGCCACCAGCAGGTCCAAAGGGGCGGATTACGAGCAGTACTTC
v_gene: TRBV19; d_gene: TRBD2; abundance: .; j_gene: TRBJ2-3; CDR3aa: CASSILGAGVTQYF; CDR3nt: TGTGCCAGTAGTATTCTTGGAGCGGGAGTAACGCAGTATTTT
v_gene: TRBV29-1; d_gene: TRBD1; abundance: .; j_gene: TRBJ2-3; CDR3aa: CSGGQDTQYF; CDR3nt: TGCAGCGGGGGACAGGATACGCAGTATTTT
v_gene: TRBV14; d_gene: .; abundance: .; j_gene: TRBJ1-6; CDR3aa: CASSQLVASPPHF; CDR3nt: TGTGCCAGCAGCCAATTAGTTGCTTCACCCCCCCACTTT
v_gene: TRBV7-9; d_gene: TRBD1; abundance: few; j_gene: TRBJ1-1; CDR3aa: CASSSTGGGRTEAFF; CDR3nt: TGTGCCAGCAGTTCGACAGGGGGCGGGAGGACTGAAGCTTTCTTT
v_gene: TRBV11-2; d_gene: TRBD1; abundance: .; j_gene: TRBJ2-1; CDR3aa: CASSSDGDRGMDEQFF; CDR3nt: TGTGCCAGCAGCTCAGACGGAGACAGGGGCATGGATGAGCAGTTCTTC
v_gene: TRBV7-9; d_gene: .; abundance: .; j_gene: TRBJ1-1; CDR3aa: CASSRPMGEAFF; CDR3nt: TGTGCCAGCAGTCGCCCAATGGGTGAAGCTTTCTTT
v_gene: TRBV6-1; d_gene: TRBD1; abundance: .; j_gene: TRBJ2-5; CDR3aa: CASSGRDRDQETQYF; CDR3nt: TGTGCCAGCAGTGGCCGGGACAGAGACCAAGAGACCCAGTACTTC
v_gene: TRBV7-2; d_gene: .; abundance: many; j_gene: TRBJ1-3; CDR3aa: CASSHYPGASGNTIYF; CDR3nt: TGTGCCAGCAGCCACTACCCAGGGGCCTCTGGAAACACCATATATTTT
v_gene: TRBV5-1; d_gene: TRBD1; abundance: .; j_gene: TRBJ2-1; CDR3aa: CASKAFPGQGPSNEQFF; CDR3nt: TGCGCCAGCAAGGCGTTTCCGGGACAGGGTCCTTCTAATGAGCAGTTCTTC
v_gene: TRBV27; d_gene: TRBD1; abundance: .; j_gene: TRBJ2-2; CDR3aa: CASSYTFMTGINTGELFF; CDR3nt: TGTGCCAGCAGTTACACTTTTATGACAGGGATAAACACCGGGGAGCTGTTTTTT
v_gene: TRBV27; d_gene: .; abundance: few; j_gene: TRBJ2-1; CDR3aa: CASSWGVGEQFF; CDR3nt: TGTGCCAGCAGTTGGGGGGTCGGCGAGCAGTTCTTC